The entry below gives a single TCR beta chain sequence along with its context. Assay: immunoSEQ multiplex PCR; the TCRdb copy retains only in-frame clones and omits some. The sample records 190,000 or so clones, about 83% being singletons. This sample was taken from a study of blood T cell repertoires in COVID-19. Study at large: COVID-19 samples collected from the United States, Italy and Spain covered acute and convalescent phases.

The TCR sequence derives from a woman aged 25 to 39 who had recovered from COVID-19. The sample comprised PBMCs or T cells enriched from blood (not recorded which).

The CDR3 region is CASSPDLAGGHEQYF. The CDR3 DNA reads as TGTGCCAGCTCCCCCGACTTGGCGGGTGGTCATGAGCAGTACTTC. The chain is built from TRBV18 and TRBJ2-7, with D maybe TRBD2 (5 bases). Germline V gene data show CDR1 as KGHSH and CDR2 as LQKENI. The CDR3 has 15 amino acids. With 6 bases removed from V and 7 bases from J, the gap between germline ends came to 22 bases.